The next 23 T cell receptor beta chains were all read from a single sample in a study of blood T cell repertoires in COVID-19. TCRdb keeps only in-frame clones here, not all; method: immunoSEQ multiplex PCR. Counted here are 100,000 to 120,000 clones, around nine tenths occurring once; the ten biggest clones make up around 3.2%. Sequenced: peripheral blood. These receptors all stem from a woman in her forties or fifties with acute or convalescent COVID-19.

The rearrangement uses TRBV29-1 and TRBJ2-3, with 8 bases fitting TRBD2. Germline V CDR1 and CDR2: SQVTM, ANQGSEA. This CDR3 is 14 amino acids long. V shed 7 bases, J shed 1 base, and the junction held 7 bases outside the gene matches. CDR3 sequence: CSESGSRGTDTQYF. The CDR3 DNA follows: TGCAGCGAGAGCGGGAGTAGGGGCACAGATACGCAGTATTTT.

This clone has only one observation. The chain uses TRBV3-1 (or the pseudogene TRBV3-2) and TRBJ2-7; no definite D call. V lost 1 base, J lost 3 bases, and 7 bases lay in between. The CDR3 consists of 13 residues. Germline loops: CDR1 LGHDT, CDR2 YNNKEL (reference sequence). The CDR3 DNA is TGTGCCAGCAGCCAAGCCCCACTCTACGAGCAGTACTTC. This codes for CASSQAPLYEQYF.

This clone was seen only once. The chain links TRBV19 to TRBJ2-4; 10 bases fit TRBD2. V lost 3 bases to trimming and J lost 4 bases; unmatched junction nucleotides: 15. The germline gives CDR1 LNHDA, CDR2 SQIVND (reference sequence). The CDR3 is 19 residues long. The CDR3: CASSMRAGGPTGLKNIQYF. In nucleotides, the CDR3 is TGTGCCAGTAGTATGAGAGCGGGAGGGCCTACGGGGCTTAAAAACATTCAGTACTTC.

The chain carries TRBV6-6 and TRBJ1-5; tentatively, D is TRBD1 (6 bases). Germline CDR1 is MNHNY and CDR2 is SVGAGI (reference sequence). This CDR3 spans 15 amino acids. Trimming took off 2 bases at V and 3 bases at J, with 11 bases between the two ends. CDR3 sequence: CASSYGQGNNQPQHF. The CDR3, as DNA: TGTGCCAGCAGTTACGGGCAGGGGAACAATCAGCCCCAGCATTTT.

The chain has TRBV24-1 and TRBJ2-7; 8 bases match TRBD1. Trimming removed 3 bases from V and 5 bases from J; junction bases left unmatched: 11. The CDR3 has 16 residues. The germline CDR1 and CDR2 sequences are KGHDR and SFDVKD. The CDR3 reads CATSDPTRGPLNEQYF. The CDR3 coding sequence is TGTGCCACCAGTGATCCCACCAGGGGGCCTCTCAACGAGCAGTACTTC.

The gene calls are TRBV5-1 and TRBJ1-1; 12 nucleotides align to TRBD1. The length of the CDR3 is 19 residues. J gave up 0 bases and V 3 bases, and 12 bases lay outside the gene matches. Germline V gene sequence: CDR1 SGHRS, CDR2 YFSETQ. The CDR3 sequence is CASSSEAGTGGLLNTEAFF. The CDR3 nucleotides are TGCGCCAGCAGCTCCGAGGCCGGGACAGGGGGCCTCCTGAACACTGAAGCTTTCTTT. The entire variable domain, with the rest obtained from reference TRBV5-1 and TRBJ1-1, is as follows: KAGVTQTPRYLIKTRGQQVTLSCSPISGHRSVSWYQQTPGQGLQFLFEYFSETQRNKGNFPGRFSGRQFSNSRSEMNVSTLELGDSALYLCASSSEAGTGGLLNTEAFFGQGTRLTVV.

The CDR3 coding sequence is TGTGCCAGCAGCCCACAAAACCAAGAGACCCAGTACTTC. Translation gives CASSPQNQETQYF. This rearrangement joins TRBV5-6 to TRBJ2-5, with D unclear. The V and J ends lost 4 bases and 0 bases respectively, with 7 bases between them. Germline V CDR1 and CDR2: SGHDT, YYEEEE. CDR3 size: 13 residues.

DNA of the CDR3: TGTGCCAGCAGCCGGCGCGCAGGGTTTGGGGCTGAAGCTTTCTTT. Protein sequence: CASSRRAGFGAEAFF. The V gene is TRBV6-5, the J gene TRBJ1-1; possible D gene TRBD1, 5 bases. V was cut by 6 bases and J by 6 bases, with 20 bases left in between. Germline lookup yields CDR1 MNHEY and CDR2 SVGAGI. CDR3 length: 15 residues.

This sequence joins TRBV18 and TRBJ1-6; D gene unclear. Germline V gives CDR1 KGHSH, CDR2 LQKENI. CDR3 length equals 16 residues. Trimming left V 3 bases short and J 0 bases short, with 9 bases between. The CDR3 DNA follows: TGTGCCAGCTCACCTAGCCTAAGCTCCTATAATTCACCCCTCCACTTT. Its translation: CASSPSLSSYNSPLHF.

This chain uses TRBV21-1 with TRBJ1-5; the table names TRBD1, a call not compared with the DNA. TRBV21-1 is tagged as a pseudogene. The CDR3 runs to 17 residues. The CDR3 sequence: CASSQGWHRLVVQPQHF. CDR3 DNA sequence: TGTGCCAGCAGCCAAGGATGGCACAGGCTGGTGGTTCAGCCCCAGCATTTT.

The chain joins TRBV12-3 or TRBV12-4 to TRBJ1-2; 7 nucleotides line up with TRBD1. CDR3 length equals 13 residues. J was trimmed by 2 bases and V by 6 bases; bases with no gene match: 3. CDR3 region: CASRTQGNYGYTF. In DNA form, the CDR3 reads TGTGCCAGCAGAACACAGGGGAACTATGGCTACACCTTC.

In this sample, this clone turned up once. The CDR3 loop reads CASSSTTGAGQNQPQHF. The CDR3, as DNA: TGTGCCAGCAGTTCTACAACAGGGGCCGGTCAGAATCAGCCCCAGCATTTT. The gene calls are TRBV28 and TRBJ1-5, with TRBD1 matching 7 bases. V was clipped by 4 bases and J by 4 bases; unmatched bases: 13. Germline CDR1 reads MDHEN; CDR2 reads SYDVKM. The CDR3 length is 17 residues.

The chain combines TRBV28 with TRBJ1-2; D call uncertain. Trimming took off 6 bases at V and 0 bases at J, with 5 bases between the two ends. This CDR3 contains 12 residues. Germline V gene lookup returns CDR1 MDHEN and CDR2 SYDVKM. The CDR3 DNA is TGTGCCAGCAGGAACTCTAACTATGGCTACACCTTC. As protein: CASRNSNYGYTF.

The chain is built from TRBV5-1 and TRBJ1-1, with unresolved D. The CDR3 is 14 residues long. The germline gives CDR1 SGHRS, CDR2 YFSETQ. Trimming shortened V by 1 base and J by 6 bases, and 13 bases separated the two germline ends. CDR3 amino acids: CASSLKGGAAEAFF. The CDR3 DNA follows: TGCGCCAGCAGCTTGAAGGGAGGCGCGGCTGAAGCTTTCTTT. The complete variable domain, with remaining parts taken from reference TRBV5-1 and TRBJ1-1, reads KAGVTQTPRYLIKTRGQQVTLSCSPISGHRSVSWYQQTPGQGLQFLFEYFSETQRNKGNFPGRFSGRQFSNSRSEMNVSTLELGDSALYLCASSLKGGAAEAFFGQGTRLTVV.

This clone was seen a few times. V gene TRBV7-6 combines with J gene TRBJ2-3; D remains unclear. The germline V and J ends were trimmed by 5 bases and 4 bases, with 7 bases remaining between them. The CDR3 consists of 12 residues. From germline, CDR1 is SGHVS and CDR2 FNYEAQ. The CDR3: CASSSSADTQYF. As DNA, the CDR3 is TGTGCCAGCAGCAGTTCAGCAGATACGCAGTATTTT.

V usage is TRBV6-6 and J usage is TRBJ1-1; D unresolved. This CDR3 spans 14 amino acids. Germline V gene lookup returns CDR1 MNHNY and CDR2 SVGAGI (reference sequence). The germline V and J ends were trimmed by 0 bases and 1 base, with 6 bases remaining between them. The CDR3 sequence is CASSYSVQNTEAFF. The CDR3 DNA reads TGTGCCAGCAGTTACTCTGTTCAGAACACTGAAGCTTTCTTT.

V gene TRBV5-6 combines with J gene TRBJ2-3; TRBD2 aligns across 8 bases. With V trimmed by 0 bases and J by 1 base, 7 bases remained unmatched. The CDR3 length is 17 residues. Germline CDR1 SGHDT, CDR2 YYEEEE. The CDR3 loop reads CASSLDPAGAGTDTQYF. CDR3 coding DNA: TGTGCCAGCAGCTTGGATCCAGCGGGAGCGGGCACAGATACGCAGTATTTT.

V usage is TRBV7-9 and J usage is TRBJ2-3; 10 bases fit TRBD2. V shed 5 bases and J 1 base; nucleotides not matched to a gene: 3. Germline V gene data show CDR1 as SEHNR and CDR2 as FQNEAQ (reference sequence). This CDR3 region has 15 residues. In DNA form, the CDR3 reads TGTGCCAGCAGCCAACTAGCGGGACGCACAGATACGCAGTATTTT. Its protein product is CASSQLAGRTDTQYF.

The chain has TRBV7-9 and TRBJ2-2, with a tentative D call TRBD2 (6 bases). The length of the CDR3 is 16 residues. Trimming stripped 1 base from V and 1 base from J, with 10 bases between. The germline V gene encodes CDR1 SEHNR and CDR2 FQNEAQ (reference sequence). The CDR3 sequence: CASSLVAAMNTGELFF. In DNA, the CDR3 is TGTGCCAGCAGCTTAGTAGCGGCTATGAACACCGGGGAGCTGTTTTTT.

V and J are TRBV15 and TRBJ2-4; the D gene is possibly TRBD2 (5 bases). This CDR3 has 16 amino acids. CDR1 LNHNV and CDR2 YYDKDF come from the germline V gene (reference sequence). Trimming took off 1 base at V and 0 bases at J, with 10 bases between the two ends. The CDR3 sequence is CATSRVAGLAKNIQYF. The CDR3 nucleotides are TGTGCCACCAGCAGAGTTGCGGGCCTAGCCAAAAACATTCAGTACTTC.

In DNA form, the CDR3 reads TGTGCCAGCAGCTCGACGGGTCATGAGCAGTTCTTC. Its protein product is CASSSTGHEQFF. This chain uses TRBV7-9 with TRBJ2-1, with D unresolved. Germline V gene lookup returns CDR1 SEHNR and CDR2 FQNEAQ (reference sequence). Trimming took 4 bases from V and 8 from J, leaving 9 bases between them. This CDR3 spans 12 amino acids.

This chain uses TRBV5-5 with TRBJ2-1, with D perhaps matching TRBD1 (6 bases). Germline V CDR1 and CDR2: SGHKS, YYEKEE (reference sequence). This CDR3 comprises 12 residues. V was clipped by 3 bases and J by 6 bases, with 7 bases between them. DNA for the CDR3: TGTGCCAGCAGCTGGGGGCGCAATGAGCAGTTCTTC. Residues: CASSWGRNEQFF.

This clone was detected once. CDR3 loop: CASSPRQNYGYTF. Written as DNA, the CDR3 is TGTGCCAGCAGCCCAAGACAGAACTATGGCTACACCTTC. The gene calls are TRBV6-6 and TRBJ1-2, with a tentative D call TRBD1 (5 bases). The CDR3 has 13 amino acids. Trimming shortened V by 6 bases and J by 2 bases, and 10 bases separated the two germline ends. Germline V gene lookup returns CDR1 MNHNY and CDR2 SVGAGI (reference sequence).